This T cell receptor (beta chain) was found in a study of shared clonotypes between healthy human individuals. This CDR3 contains 14 residues. Trimming pared 0 bases from V and 4 bases from J, leaving 9 bases between. CDR1 and CDR2 from the germline V gene are SGHRS and YFSETQ. Replicate PCRs from sorted subsets contained approximately 220 ng DNA, which is roughly 30,000 T cell genomes. The table came from immunoSEQ multiplex PCR; TCRdb's copy has only in-frame clones and leaves some out. The table has more than 400,000 clones, around 96% seen once. A note on this clone: Its antigen is as yet unknown.

Study-level results: Four donors shared about 5% of their naive CD4 clonotypes. Limited genetic and exposure-history diversity came from having few donors. Memory subsets generally showed lower estimated richness than naive subsets.

This rearrangement joins TRBV5-1 to TRBJ2-3, with D tentatively TRBD1 (6 bases). The sequenced material came from naive CD4+ T cells sorted from blood. Subset indicated: CD45RA+ positively selected. This TCR came from a woman younger than 45 in good health. CDR3 nucleotide sequence: TGCGCCAGCAGCTTGGACAGGGCTCCAGATACGCAGTATTTT. Translated, it gives CASSLDRAPDTQYF.